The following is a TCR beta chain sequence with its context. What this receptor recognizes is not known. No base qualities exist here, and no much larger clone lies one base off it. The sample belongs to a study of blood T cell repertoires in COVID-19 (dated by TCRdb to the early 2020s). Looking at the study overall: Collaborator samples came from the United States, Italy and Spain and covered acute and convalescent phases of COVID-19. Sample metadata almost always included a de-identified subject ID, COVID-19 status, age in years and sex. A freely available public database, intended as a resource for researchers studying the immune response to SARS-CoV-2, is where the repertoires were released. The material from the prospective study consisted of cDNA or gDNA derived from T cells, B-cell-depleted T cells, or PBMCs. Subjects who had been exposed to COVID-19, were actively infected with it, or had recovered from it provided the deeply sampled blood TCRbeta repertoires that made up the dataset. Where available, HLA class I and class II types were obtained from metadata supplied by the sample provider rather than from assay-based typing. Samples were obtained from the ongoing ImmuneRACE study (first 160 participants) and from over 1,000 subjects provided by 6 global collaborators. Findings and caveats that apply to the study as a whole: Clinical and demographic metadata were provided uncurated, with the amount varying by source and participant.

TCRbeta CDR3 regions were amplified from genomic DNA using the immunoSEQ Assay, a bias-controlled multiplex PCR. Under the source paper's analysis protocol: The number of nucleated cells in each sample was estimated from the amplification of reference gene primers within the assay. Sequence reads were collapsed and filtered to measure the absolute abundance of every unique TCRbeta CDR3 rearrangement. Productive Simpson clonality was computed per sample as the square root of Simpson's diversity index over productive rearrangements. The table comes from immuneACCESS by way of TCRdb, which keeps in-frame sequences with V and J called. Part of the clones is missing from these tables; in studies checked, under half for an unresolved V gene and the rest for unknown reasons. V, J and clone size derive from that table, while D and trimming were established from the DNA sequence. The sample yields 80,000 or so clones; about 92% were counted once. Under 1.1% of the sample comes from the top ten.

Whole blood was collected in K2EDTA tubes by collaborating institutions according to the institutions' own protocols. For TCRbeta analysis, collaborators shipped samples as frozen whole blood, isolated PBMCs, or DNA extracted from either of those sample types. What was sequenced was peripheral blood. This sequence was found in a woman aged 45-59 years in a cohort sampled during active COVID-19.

The bases read TGTGCCAGCTCACCACGATCACGAGGCCGCAATGAGCAGTTCTTC. This is translated as CASSPRSRGRNEQFF. The chain employs TRBV18 and TRBJ2-1; no D gene is confidently identified. Trimming takes 1 base from V and 6 bases from J, and the germline ends sit 13 bases apart. CDR1 KGHSH and CDR2 LQKENI are derived from the germline V gene. The CDR3 contains 15 residues, cysteine and phenylalanine counted. Solely the CDR3 DNA is kept, with 45 bases framed from the first base.